This TCR beta chain originates from a study of response to subunit inactivated influenza vaccine. This clonotype was picked up many times. One entry per CDR3 protein, called by TCRdb with MiXCR from the RT-PCR reads. Among hundreds of thousands of distinct CDR3 sequences listed, 11% to 15% were seen once. The CDR3 length is 16 residues. The J gene is TRBJ1-6, the V gene TRBV21-1; the listed D gene, TRBD1, was not tested against the DNA. TRBV21-1 is assigned pseudogene status. The TCR originated in a man in his fifties or sixties who received an inactivated influenza vaccine. The input for sequencing was PBMCs from blood, taken 14 days before vaccination. The DNA for the CDR3 is TGTGCCAGCAGCAAAGAGGGGAAGTATTATAATTCACCCCTCCACTTT. Encoded protein: CASSKEGKYYNSPLHF.